What follows describes a single T cell receptor (beta chain). These data are taken from a study of T-cell reconstitution after alpha-beta-depleted transplantation in children. Unique molecular identifiers were incorporated into the prepared TCRbeta library. TCRdb reprocessed the PCR reads with MiXCR, giving one entry per CDR3 protein. The table includes 100,000 or so distinct CDR3 sequences, about 14% detected once. Germline loops: CDR1 LGHNA, CDR2 YSLEER. With 1 base clipped from V and 1 base from J, the junction kept 7 bases outside the gene matches. This CDR3 spans 17 amino acids. The J gene is TRBJ2-3, the V gene TRBV4-3, with 8 bases fitting TRBD2. The sample was PBMCs, mostly from graft donor cells, taken 180 days after TCRalphabeta/CD19-depleted stem cell transplant. This sequence originates from a male patient under 10 years old who had a stem cell transplant for acute lymphoblastic leukemia, so the T cells may come from the graft donor. CDR3 residues: CASSQGGRGGGTDTQYF. The DNA for the CDR3 is TGCGCCAGCAGCCAAGGGGGTCGGGGGGGCGGCACAGATACGCAGTATTTT.